These T cell receptor beta chains were read from a single sample in a study of T cell responses to AZD1222 COVID-19 vaccine. Assay: immunoSEQ multiplex PCR; the TCRdb copy retains only in-frame clones and omits some. The table records roughly 55,000 clones, more than 80% of them present only once. The sequencing here drew on peripheral blood, taken on day 0 of AZD1222 vaccination. Receptors originate from an adult in good health. CDR3s leave out the opening cysteine and the closing phenylalanine or tryptophan. The D gene is left open where the match is weak.

D gene: NA
CDR3 length: 14
J gene: TRBJ1-3
V gene: TRBV14
CDR3 protein: ASSQTLQYSGNTIY

D gene: NA
CDR3 length: 12
J gene: TRBJ1-1
V gene: TRBV6-2/TRBV6-3
CDR3 protein: ASSYLRGNTEAF

D gene: TRBD1
CDR3 length: 10
J gene: TRBJ2-7
V gene: TRBV3-1/TRBV3-2
CDR3 protein: ASSQSGGEQY

D gene: NA
CDR3 length: 9
J gene: TRBJ2-3
V gene: TRBV24-1
CDR3 protein: ATSVLDTQY

D gene: NA
CDR3 length: 12
J gene: TRBJ1-5
V gene: TRBV19
CDR3 protein: ASETSWGNQPQH

D gene: NA
CDR3 length: 14
J gene: TRBJ2-1
V gene: TRBV7-7
CDR3 protein: ASSLAATSLYNEQF

D gene: TRBD1
CDR3 length: 11
J gene: TRBJ1-1
V gene: TRBV6-5
CDR3 protein: AGSTGPNTEAF

D gene: NA
CDR3 length: 11
J gene: TRBJ2-5
V gene: TRBV11-3
CDR3 protein: ASSLGGGETQY

D gene: TRBD1
CDR3 length: 15
J gene: TRBJ1-5
V gene: TRBV19
CDR3 protein: ASSHDPTGVSNQPQH

D gene: NA
CDR3 length: 11
J gene: TRBJ1-1
V gene: TRBV3-1/TRBV3-2
CDR3 protein: ASSPQELTEAF

D gene: TRBD1
CDR3 length: 13
J gene: TRBJ1-2
V gene: TRBV5-1
CDR3 protein: ASSLEDRGNYGYT

D gene: NA
CDR3 length: 14
J gene: TRBJ2-1
V gene: TRBV4-1
CDR3 protein: ASSQDPSAVYNEQF

D gene: TRBD2
CDR3 length: 9
J gene: TRBJ2-3
V gene: TRBV2
CDR3 protein: ASSDAGVPY

D gene: NA
CDR3 length: 11
J gene: TRBJ2-1
V gene: TRBV19
CDR3 protein: ASSRTVYNEQF

D gene: TRBD1
CDR3 length: 11
J gene: TRBJ2-7
V gene: TRBV5-8
CDR3 protein: ASSLQGAYEQY

D gene: NA
CDR3 length: 12
J gene: TRBJ1-6
V gene: TRBV5-1
CDR3 protein: ASTPGEGNSPLH

D gene: TRBD1
CDR3 length: 12
J gene: TRBJ1-5
V gene: TRBV28
CDR3 protein: ASRIGTGKKPQH

D gene: TRBD2
CDR3 length: 13
J gene: TRBJ2-7
V gene: TRBV19
CDR3 protein: ASSQRRDYSYEQY

D gene: NA
CDR3 length: 11
J gene: TRBJ1-1
V gene: TRBV18
CDR3 protein: ASSIGTETEAF

D gene: NA
CDR3 length: 12
J gene: TRBJ1-2
V gene: TRBV18
CDR3 protein: ASSPPPPNYGYT

D gene: NA
CDR3 length: 11
J gene: TRBJ1-1
V gene: TRBV19
CDR3 protein: ASIGRSGTEAF

D gene: TRBD2
CDR3 length: 13
J gene: TRBJ2-7
V gene: TRBV3-1/TRBV3-2
CDR3 protein: ASSQAASGTYEQY

D gene: NA
CDR3 length: 13
J gene: TRBJ2-4
V gene: TRBV6-5
CDR3 protein: ASTDMQGVKNIQY

D gene: NA
CDR3 length: 14
J gene: TRBJ2-2
V gene: TRBV18
CDR3 protein: ASSPEPLAATGELF

D gene: NA
CDR3 length: 16
J gene: TRBJ2-4
V gene: TRBV7-9
CDR3 protein: ASSLALWGLGAKNIQY

D gene: NA
CDR3 length: 13
J gene: TRBJ1-3
V gene: TRBV6-5
CDR3 protein: ASSPGTDSGNTIY

D gene: NA
CDR3 length: 13
J gene: TRBJ2-3
V gene: TRBV6-7
CDR3 protein: ARRLREAQTDTQY

D gene: NA
CDR3 length: 12
J gene: TRBJ1-1
V gene: TRBV15
CDR3 protein: ATSRGRRNTEAF

D gene: NA
CDR3 length: 11
J gene: TRBJ2-1
V gene: TRBV2
CDR3 protein: ASSEIGELEQF

D gene: TRBD1
CDR3 length: 14
J gene: TRBJ1-3
V gene: TRBV24-1
CDR3 protein: ATSDLPTGAGNTIY

D gene: NA
CDR3 length: 11
J gene: TRBJ2-7
V gene: TRBV7-9
CDR3 protein: ASSPTPRYEQY

D gene: NA
CDR3 length: 12
J gene: TRBJ2-3
V gene: TRBV20-1
CDR3 protein: SASIQSSTDTQY

D gene: NA
CDR3 length: 12
J gene: TRBJ2-7
V gene: TRBV7-2
CDR3 protein: ASSLELSSYEQY

D gene: NA
CDR3 length: 15
J gene: TRBJ1-1
V gene: TRBV7-8
CDR3 protein: ASSSLALGRRNTEAF

D gene: NA
CDR3 length: 11
J gene: TRBJ2-2
V gene: TRBV29-1
CDR3 protein: SVAPGQAGELF

D gene: TRBD2
CDR3 length: 13
J gene: TRBJ2-1
V gene: TRBV19
CDR3 protein: ASSIRLAENNEQF

D gene: TRBD2
CDR3 length: 13
J gene: TRBJ2-7
V gene: TRBV5-1
CDR3 protein: ASSGGTSGSYEQY

D gene: TRBD1
CDR3 length: 12
J gene: TRBJ2-5
V gene: TRBV6-5
CDR3 protein: ASTQTGGRETQY

D gene: NA
CDR3 length: 11
J gene: TRBJ1-1
V gene: TRBV2
CDR3 protein: ASSESIGSEAF

D gene: TRBD2
CDR3 length: 16
J gene: TRBJ2-3
V gene: TRBV7-6
CDR3 protein: ASSLGLAGGSRADTQY

D gene: TRBD2
CDR3 length: 16
J gene: TRBJ2-7
V gene: TRBV4-2
CDR3 protein: ASSQDLTSGSVSYEQY

D gene: TRBD1
CDR3 length: 13
J gene: TRBJ1-5
V gene: TRBV28
CDR3 protein: ASITGTGRNQPQH

D gene: NA
CDR3 length: 10
J gene: TRBJ2-7
V gene: TRBV5-5
CDR3 protein: ASSRTAYEQY

D gene: NA
CDR3 length: 13
J gene: TRBJ2-1
V gene: TRBV7-2
CDR3 protein: ASSAGWEYYNEQF

D gene: TRBD1
CDR3 length: 14
J gene: TRBJ2-3
V gene: TRBV15
CDR3 protein: ATSRLEGRGRDTQY

D gene: TRBD2
CDR3 length: 13
J gene: TRBJ2-1
V gene: TRBV5-1
CDR3 protein: ASSTAGGSYNEQF

D gene: TRBD1
CDR3 length: 15
J gene: TRBJ2-1
V gene: TRBV7-2
CDR3 protein: ASSVRLGQSSYNEQF

D gene: TRBD2
CDR3 length: 14
J gene: TRBJ2-1
V gene: TRBV19
CDR3 protein: ASKNAGLAGNNEQF

D gene: NA
CDR3 length: 10
J gene: TRBJ1-2
V gene: TRBV28
CDR3 protein: ATYSGVGGYT

D gene: NA
CDR3 length: 13
J gene: TRBJ2-1
V gene: TRBV3-1/TRBV3-2
CDR3 protein: ASSLVEGGRNEQF

D gene: TRBD1
CDR3 length: 11
J gene: TRBJ1-4
V gene: TRBV3-1/TRBV3-2
CDR3 protein: ASSLGQGGKLF

D gene: TRBD1
CDR3 length: 13
J gene: TRBJ1-2
V gene: TRBV15
CDR3 protein: ATSRGDRNNYGYT

D gene: NA
CDR3 length: 13
J gene: TRBJ2-2
V gene: TRBV28
CDR3 protein: ASRKGGASTGELF

D gene: NA
CDR3 length: 13
J gene: TRBJ2-5
V gene: TRBV28
CDR3 protein: ASGGGGASQETQY